Below, 30 T cell receptor beta chains from the same sample are listed, as sequenced in a study of T cell responses to AZD1222 COVID-19 vaccine. Using immunoSEQ multiplex PCR, the repertoire was profiled, and TCRdb retains in-frame clones only, with some absent. The sample shows 100,000 to 150,000 clones, 75% to 90% of them seen only once. Sequenced material: peripheral blood, taken on day 0 of AZD1222 vaccination. These receptors originate from an adult in good health.

The rearrangement joins TRBV7-3 to TRBJ2-3; 12 bases line up with TRBD2. This CDR3 is 16 amino acids long. Germline assignment: CDR1 SGHTA and CDR2 FQGTGA. J lost 4 bases, V lost 5 bases, and 7 bases had no gene match. CDR3 DNA sequence: TGTGCCAGCAGCGTTACTAGCGGGGGGACTTCAGATACGCAGTATTTT. It encodes CASSVTSGGTSDTQYF.

This clone has a handful of counts. The chain links TRBV19 to TRBJ1-5, with 9 bases matching TRBD1. After removal of 3 bases from V and 1 base from J, the junction contained 10 bases not matched to a gene. Germline lookup yields CDR1 LNHDA and CDR2 SQIVND (reference sequence). The CDR3 is made up of 18 amino acids. Here the CDR3 reads CASSISPGQGYSNQPQHF. The CDR3, as DNA: TGTGCCAGTAGTATCTCTCCGGGACAGGGTTACAGCAATCAGCCCCAGCATTTT.

J is TRBJ2-7 and V is TRBV19, with TRBD2 matching 13 bases. V gave up 5 bases and J gave up 4 bases; unmatched junction bases: 2. The CDR3 consists of 14 residues. Germline V gives CDR1 LNHDA, CDR2 SQIVND (reference sequence). For the CDR3, the DNA is TGTGCCAGTAGTCGGACTAGCGGGGGTTACGAGCAGTACTTC. It translates to CASSRTSGGYEQYF.

V and J are TRBV7-2 and TRBJ2-2; TRBD1 matches at 9 bases. Germline values: CDR1 SGHTA, CDR2 FQGNSA. Trimming at V came to 4 bases and at J to 3 bases, leaving 6 bases not matched to a gene. CDR3 length: 16 amino acids. This CDR3 reads CASSSTGGTYTGELFF. CDR3 in DNA: TGTGCCAGCAGCTCCACAGGGGGCACCTACACCGGGGAGCTGTTTTTT.

This rearrangement joins TRBV7-3 to TRBJ2-2, with 8 positions matching TRBD1. The CDR3 sequence is 17 residues long. Trimming took 5 bases from V and 5 from J; bases not matched to a gene: 13. Per germline, CDR1 SGHTA and CDR2 FQGTGA. The CDR3 protein is CASSKGGSGGLTGELFF. Here the CDR3 DNA reads TGTGCCAGCAGCAAAGGAGGTTCAGGGGGCTTAACCGGGGAGCTGTTTTTT.

The chain employs TRBV10-2 and TRBJ2-1, with D possibly being TRBD2 (5 bases). V dropped 4 bases and J dropped 8 bases, with 27 bases sitting between them. The CDR3 spans 18 residues. The germline CDR1 and CDR2 sequences are WSHSY and SAAADI. DNA for the CDR3: TGCGCCAGCAGTGGGATCGGGAATATTTGGGAAGGAGCCGATGAGCAGTTCTTC. Amino acid sequence: CASSGIGNIWEGADEQFF.

The gene calls are TRBV29-1 and TRBJ1-2, with D uncertain. The V gene's germline CDR1 is SQVTM and CDR2 ANQGSEA. The CDR3 consists of 13 residues. V dropped 6 bases and J dropped 5 bases, with 16 bases sitting between them. CDR3 amino acids: CSVGGQVPYGYTF. CDR3 bases: TGCAGCGTGGGAGGGCAGGTCCCTTATGGCTACACCTTC.

As to this clone: The junction departs from germline at one end; a sequencing error may be responsible. CDR3 nucleotide sequence: TGTGCCACCAGCAGAGCGGACAGGAGTGAACCTTTCTTT. Protein sequence: CATSRADRSEPFF. V gene TRBV15 combines with J gene TRBJ1-1; 7 bases are shared with TRBD1. The CDR3 length is 13 residues. In germline, CDR1 is LNHNV, CDR2 YYDKDF (reference sequence).

This chain links TRBV11-3 with TRBJ2-5; D not certain. The CDR3 covers 14 residues. With 4 bases removed from V and 2 bases from J, the gap between germline ends came to 11 bases. CDR1 and CDR2 from the germline V gene are SGHNT and YENEEA. The CDR3 region is CASSSPRFQETQYF. In DNA, the CDR3 is TGTGCCAGCAGCTCCCCTAGATTTCAAGAGACCCAGTACTTC. The variable domain in full, with the rest retrieved from reference TRBV11-3 and TRBJ2-5, is EAGVVQSPRYKIIEKKQPVAFWCNPISGHNTLYWYLQNLGQGPELLIRYENEEAVDDSQLPKDRFSAERLKGVDSTLKIQPAELGDSAVYLCASSSPRFQETQYFGPGTRLLVL.

V is TRBV5-6 and J is TRBJ1-5; D is ambiguous. Germline V lookup: CDR1 SGHDT, CDR2 YYEEEE. The V gene lost 1 base and the J gene lost 4 bases, with 12 bases spanning the gap. The CDR3 runs to 15 residues. The chain's CDR3 is CASSLLQRGNQPQHF. CDR3 DNA: TGTGCCAGCAGCTTGTTACAGAGAGGTAATCAGCCCCAGCATTTT.

The rearrangement links TRBV5-5 to TRBJ2-7; TRBD2 is a possible D gene (5 bases). CDR1 SGHKS and CDR2 YYEKEE come from the germline V gene (reference sequence). V shed 0 bases and J shed 5 bases, with 15 bases lying between them. The CDR3 length is 15 residues. The CDR3 DNA follows: TGTGCCAGCAGCTTGGAGGGCAGAGGGTCAAACGAGCAGTACTTC. Protein: CASSLEGRGSNEQYF.

This clone was seen only a few times. V and J are TRBV5-1 and TRBJ2-4; TRBD2 is a possible D gene (5 bases). The CDR3 is made up of 15 amino acids. Trimming removed 0 bases at V and 1 base at J, with 8 bases between. Germline V CDR1 and CDR2: SGHRS, YFSETQ. CDR3 loop: CASSLVSEAKNIQYF. The CDR3 nucleotides read TGCGCCAGCAGCTTGGTTAGCGAGGCCAAAAACATTCAGTACTTC.

The genes are TRBV19 and TRBJ2-6; 9 nucleotides match TRBD2. The V gene end was trimmed by 7 bases and the J gene end by 0 bases; junction bases not matched to a gene: 7. CDR1 is LNHDA, CDR2 SQIVND, per germline (reference sequence). CDR3 length: 17 residues. The CDR3 region is CASTSSGALSGANVLTF. The CDR3 DNA reads TGTGCCAGTACTTCTAGCGGGGCCCTCTCTGGGGCCAACGTCCTGACTTTC.

This sequence joins TRBV4-1 and TRBJ1-2; 9 bases are a match to TRBD1. The CDR3 is 15 residues long. The germline gives CDR1 MGHRA, CDR2 YSYEKL. Losses at the gene ends were 4 bases for V and 3 bases for J; bases not matched to a gene: 6. The CDR3: CASSRRDRDYYGYTF. CDR3 DNA: TGCGCCAGCAGCCGCCGGGACAGGGATTACTATGGCTACACCTTC.

The CDR3 region is CATSDLRGSSYNEQFF. The CDR3 DNA reads TGTGCCACCAGTGATTTGCGAGGGAGCTCCTACAATGAGCAGTTCTTC. The J gene is TRBJ2-1, the V gene TRBV24-1, with D perhaps TRBD2 (5 bases). CDR1 is KGHDR, CDR2 SFDVKD, per germline. Trimming removed 0 bases at V and 0 bases at J, with 8 bases between. The CDR3 is 16 residues long.

This chain joins TRBV5-6 and TRBJ2-7, with 10 nucleotides matching TRBD1. Germline V gives CDR1 SGHDT, CDR2 YYEEEE. V was pared by 4 bases and J by 4 bases, with 2 bases of the junction left unmatched. This CDR3 has 13 amino acids. The CDR3 DNA reads as TGTGCCAGCAGCGCGGACAGGGGGTACGAGCAGTACTTC. It specifies CASSADRGYEQYF.

The chain joins TRBV2 to TRBJ2-7, with D tentatively TRBD1 or TRBD2 (6 bases each). Per germline, CDR1 SNHLY and CDR2 FYNNEI. The CDR3 is 13 residues long. V was clipped by 4 bases and J by 4 bases, with 11 bases between them. The CDR3: CASSGRGRYEQYF. The CDR3, as DNA: TGTGCCAGCAGTGGGAGGGGGAGGTACGAGCAGTACTTC.

V is TRBV4-3 and J is TRBJ1-2; D perhaps matches TRBD1 (5 bases). Germline V gene sequence: CDR1 LGHNA, CDR2 YSLEER. This CDR3 region has 14 residues. V lost 1 base to trimming and J lost 2 bases, with 8 bases between them. The CDR3 nucleotides are TGCGCCAGCAGCCAAGGGGGGAGAAACTATGGCTACACCTTC. Encoded protein: CASSQGGRNYGYTF.

This clone was seen a few times. J is TRBJ2-2 and V is TRBV6-4; possible D gene TRBD1, 5 bases. The CDR3 covers 15 residues. Trimming removed 0 bases at V and 4 bases at J, with 9 bases between. Germline lookup yields CDR1 MRHNA and CDR2 SNTAGT. CDR3 amino acids: CASSDSGDGTGELFF. The CDR3 DNA reads as TGTGCCAGCAGTGACTCAGGGGATGGCACCGGGGAGCTGTTTTTT.

This clone came up once. The chain uses TRBV7-3 and TRBJ2-5; no clear D gene. Germline loops: CDR1 SGHTA, CDR2 FQGTGA. The ends were cut back, 4 bases at V and 2 bases at J, with 8 bases in the middle. The CDR3 runs to 13 residues. DNA for the CDR3: TGTGCCAGCAGCTATAGACGACAAGAGACCCAGTACTTC. Protein product: CASSYRRQETQYF.

In DNA form, the CDR3 reads TGTGCCAGTAGTATATCCCGGGCCGCCGCCGGGGGCCGCGCCACCGAGCAGTACTTC. As protein: CASSISRAAAGGRATEQYF. The rearrangement uses TRBV19 and TRBJ2-7; tentatively, D is TRBD1 or TRBD2 (6 bases each). Trimming cost V 2 bases and J 6 bases, with 29 bases left between them. Germline V lookup: CDR1 LNHDA, CDR2 SQIVND (reference sequence). The CDR3 length is 19 residues. The variable domain in full, with the rest retrieved from reference TRBV19 and TRBJ2-7, is DGGITQSPKYLFRKEGQNVTLSCEQNLNHDAMYWYRQDPGQGLRLIYYSQIVNDFQKGDIAEGYSVSREKKESFPLTVTSAQKNPTAFYLCASSISRAAAGGRATEQYFGPGTRLTVT.

This CDR3 is CASSLGQMGGYTF. The DNA for the CDR3 is TGCGCCAGCAGCTTGGGACAGATGGGTGGCTACACCTTC. This chain connects TRBV5-1 to TRBJ1-2; a weak D match, TRBD1 (5 bases). The CDR3 extends over 13 amino acids. With 0 bases removed from V and 7 bases from J, the gap between germline ends came to 10 bases. Per the germline V gene, CDR1 is SGHRS and CDR2 is YFSETQ.

V usage is TRBV4-2 and J usage is TRBJ2-7, with D perhaps TRBD2 (5 bases). V dropped 0 bases and J dropped 1 base, with 7 bases sitting between them. The germline gives CDR1 LGHNA, CDR2 YNFKEQ. The CDR3 spans 14 residues. The CDR3 spells CASSQELVSYEQYF. CDR3 DNA: TGTGCCAGCAGCCAAGAACTAGTTTCCTACGAGCAGTACTTC.

This clone was observed once. The V call is TRBV4-3, the J call TRBJ2-1; 7 bases are shared with TRBD2. Germline V CDR1 and CDR2: LGHNA, YSLEER. V lost 2 bases, J lost 6 bases, and 10 bases stayed unmatched. The CDR3 covers 16 residues. The CDR3 here is CASSQRTGGRGNEQFF. In DNA form, the CDR3 reads TGCGCCAGCAGCCAAAGAACGGGAGGAAGGGGCAATGAGCAGTTCTTC.

This clone was seen only a few times. The genes are TRBV9 and TRBJ1-3; D may be TRBD1 (5 bases). In germline, CDR1 is SGDLS, CDR2 YYNGEE. V lost 3 bases, J lost 0 bases, and 13 bases lay in between. This CDR3 spans 16 amino acids. The CDR3: CASSAGLPHSGNTIYF. CDR3 nucleotides: TGTGCCAGCAGCGCGGGACTACCGCACTCTGGAAACACCATATATTTT.

This sequence joins TRBV3-1 (or the pseudogene TRBV3-2) and TRBJ2-4; no definite D call. The length of the CDR3 is 15 residues. Deletions cut 1 base from V and 1 base from J, with 8 bases between. Per the germline V gene, CDR1 is LGHDT and CDR2 is YNNKEL (reference sequence). The CDR3 is CASSQGYSAKNIQYF. The CDR3, as DNA: TGTGCCAGCAGCCAAGGGTACAGCGCCAAAAACATTCAGTACTTC.

The chain joins TRBV3-1 (or the pseudogene TRBV3-2) to TRBJ2-7; D is perhaps TRBD2 (5 bases). The CDR3 sequence is 17 residues long. Germline CDR1 reads LGHDT; CDR2 reads YNNKEL (reference sequence). V gave up 4 bases and J gave up 3 bases, with 22 bases separating them. Here the CDR3 DNA reads TGTGCCAGCAGCCGGGGAACTAGATTTCGGTGTGGCTACGAGCAGTACTTC. Its protein product is CASSRGTRFRCGYEQYF.

This clone was seen only a few times. The chain combines TRBV2 with TRBJ1-5; maybe TRBD1 (6 bases). Trimming shortened V by 6 bases and J by 4 bases, and 16 bases separated the two germline ends. The V gene's germline CDR1 is SNHLY and CDR2 FYNNEI. This CDR3 is 15 amino acids long. The CDR3 DNA reads TGTGCCAGCAGCCTACAAACAGGGAGAAATCAGCCCCAGCATTTT. This gives the protein CASSLQTGRNQPQHF.

This chain joins TRBV6-2 or TRBV6-3 and TRBJ1-1; no definite D call. Germline V gives CDR1 MNHEY, CDR2 SVGEGT. This CDR3 has 14 amino acids. Between the trimmed V and J ends, which lost 1 base and 4 bases, there was a span of 10 bases. DNA for the CDR3: TGTGCCAGCAGTTACTATGGCAAGTCCACTGAAGCTTTCTTT. Amino acid sequence: CASSYYGKSTEAFF.

The J gene is TRBJ2-6, the V gene TRBV5-1; 13 bases agree with TRBD2. Germline assignment: CDR1 SGHRS and CDR2 YFSETQ. The CDR3 contains 18 residues. J lost 3 bases, V lost 5 bases, and 8 bases had no gene match. As DNA, the CDR3 is TGCGCCAGCAGTTCCACTAGCGGGGGGGCGCGTGGGGCCAACGTCCTGACTTTC. This sequence encodes CASSSTSGGARGANVLTF. The complete variable domain, with remaining parts taken from reference TRBV5-1 and TRBJ2-6, reads KAGVTQTPRYLIKTRGQQVTLSCSPISGHRSVSWYQQTPGQGLQFLFEYFSETQRNKGNFPGRFSGRQFSNSRSEMNVSTLELGDSALYLCASSSTSGGARGANVLTFGAGSRLTVL.